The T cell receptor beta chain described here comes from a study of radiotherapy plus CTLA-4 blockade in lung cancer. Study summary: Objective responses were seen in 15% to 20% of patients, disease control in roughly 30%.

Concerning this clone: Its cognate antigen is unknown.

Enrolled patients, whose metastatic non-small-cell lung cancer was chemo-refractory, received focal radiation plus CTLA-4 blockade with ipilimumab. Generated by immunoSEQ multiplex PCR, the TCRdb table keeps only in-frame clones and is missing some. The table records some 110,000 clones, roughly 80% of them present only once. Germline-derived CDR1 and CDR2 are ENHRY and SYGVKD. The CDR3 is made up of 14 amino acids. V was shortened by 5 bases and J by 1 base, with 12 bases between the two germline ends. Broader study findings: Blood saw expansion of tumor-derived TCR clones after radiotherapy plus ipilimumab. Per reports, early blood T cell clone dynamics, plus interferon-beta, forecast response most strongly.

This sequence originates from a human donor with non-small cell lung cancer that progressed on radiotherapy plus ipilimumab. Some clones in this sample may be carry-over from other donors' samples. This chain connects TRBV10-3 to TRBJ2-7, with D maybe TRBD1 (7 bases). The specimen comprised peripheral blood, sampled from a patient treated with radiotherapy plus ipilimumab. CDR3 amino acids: CAISSQGGSYEQYF. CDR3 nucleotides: TGTGCCATCAGTTCCCAGGGGGGTTCCTACGAGCAGTACTTC.